This T cell receptor beta chain was captured in a study of OX40 agonist ivuxolimab in advanced cancers. At the level of the study: Patients were approximately 80% male with ages roughly 23 to 79, mean roughly 64.

Anyone with autoimmune disease history or systemic immunosuppression was excluded. This clone was picked up one time. The protocol was immunoSEQ multiplex PCR, while the TCRdb copy is restricted to in-frame clones and leaves out a portion. The table includes under 20,000 clones, around 91% detected once. CDR3 length: 13 residues. Germline values: CDR1 SGHAT, CDR2 FQNNGV. This sample comprised CD4+ or CD8+ T cells sorted from blood, obtained in a trial of the OX40 agonist ivuxolimab. The source is an adult with an advanced solid tumor such as melanoma, head and neck, liver or kidney cancer. The V call is TRBV11-2, the J call TRBJ2-5; no definite D call. The closer fit of TRBJ2-7 to the DNA end suggests the J call may be wrong. The CDR3 DNA is TGTGCCAGCAGCGTTGGCAGTTCCTACGAGCAGTACTTC. Its protein is CASSVGSSYEQYF.